This TCR beta chain comes out of a study of cytomegalovirus exposure and HLA in healthy donors. Study-level findings and limits: Relative to the roughly 700-donor mean, N-insertions were reportedly fewer in an Asian-associated ancestry cluster in a later analysis.

Germline CDR1 LGHNA, CDR2 YSLEER. Losses at the gene ends were 0 bases for V and 0 bases for J; bases not matched to a gene: 7. The CDR3 loop spans 18 amino acids. Only one count was recorded for this clone. Its antigen remains unknown. The study ran its PCR with 60 Vbeta and 13 Jbeta primers. Generated by immunoSEQ multiplex PCR, the TCRdb table keeps only in-frame clones and is missing some. The data show about 140,000 clones, with around 79% seen just once and 3.1% held by the top ten. The sequence was collected from a female donor in good health and CMV-seronegative. The sample consisted of PBMCs. This chain links TRBV4-3 with TRBJ2-3, with TRBD2 matching over 9 bases. The CDR3 loop is CASSQDWASGTSTDTQYF. CDR3 sequence (DNA): TGCGCCAGCAGCCAAGATTGGGCTAGCGGGACTAGCACAGATACGCAGTATTTT.